This T cell receptor (beta chain) was identified during a study of T cell changes during pregnancy in multiple sclerosis. Germline V gene lookup returns CDR1 LGHNA and CDR2 YSLEER. The CDR3 spans 17 residues. Trimming removed 2 bases from V and 5 bases from J; junction bases left unmatched: 12. Assay used: immunoSEQ multiplex PCR; TCRdb lists only in-frame clones, some missing. The sample holds some 47,000 clones; approximately 90% are singletons and the top ten take 5.9%. The V call is TRBV4-3, the J call TRBJ2-3; the match to TRBD2 covers 8 bases. The clonotype originates from a female donor in good health, enrolled as a control in a pregnancy study. The sample in question was CD8+ T cells from peripheral blood mononuclear cells, obtained after pregnancy. In DNA form, the CDR3 reads TGCGCCAGCAGCCAAAAACCAGCGGGGGACCCCCGAGATACGCAGTATTTT. The encoded protein is CASSQKPAGDPRDTQYF.